Listed below are T cell receptor beta chains from one sample, sequenced in a study of blood T cell repertoires in COVID-19. Using immunoSEQ multiplex PCR, the repertoire was profiled, and TCRdb retains in-frame clones only, with some absent. The sample has tens of thousands of clones, about 70% seen once. Source material: peripheral blood. The receptors here all came from a woman aged 80 or over with acute or convalescent COVID-19. Each CDR3 is given with its conserved first and last residue. A D gene is named only where the DNA matches it firmly. Clone size, where shown, is once, few, many, or a class for clones that have expanded.

J gene,clone size,V gene,D gene,CDR3 protein,CDR3 DNA
TRBJ1-2,-,TRBV6-2/TRBV6-3,TRBD1,CASSYPGQDLSGYTF,TGTGCCAGCAGTTACCCGGGACAGGATCTCAGCGGCTACACCTTC
TRBJ2-7,-,TRBV6-6,TRBD2,CASSTPGLVPEQYF,TGTGCCAGCAGTACACCGGGACTAGTCCCCGAGCAGTACTTC
TRBJ1-2,-,TRBV7-2,-,CASSLRGGEDGYTF,TGTGCCAGCAGCTTAAGAGGGGGGGAAGATGGCTACACCTTC
TRBJ2-1,-,TRBV5-1,TRBD2,CASSSLALPGDEQFF,TGCGCCAGCAGCTCACTAGCGCTCCCGGGGGATGAGCAGTTCTTC
TRBJ2-3,-,TRBV12-3/TRBV12-4,-,CASSNRQTDTQYF,TGTGCCAGCAGTAACCGACAGACAGATACGCAGTATTTT
TRBJ1-1,-,TRBV20-1,-,CSARVLLEAFF,TGCAGTGCTAGAGTCTTACTCGAGGCTTTCTTT
TRBJ2-7,-,TRBV19,TRBD2,CASSDSGRAYEQYF,TGTGCCAGTAGCGATAGCGGGAGGGCCTACGAGCAGTACTTC
TRBJ2-2,-,TRBV28,TRBD2,CASSQPRRELFVGELFF,TGTGCCAGCAGCCAACCTCGGCGGGAGCTTTTTGTCGGGGAGCTGTTTTTT
TRBJ2-7,-,TRBV4-3,-,CASSQDWRSFSYEQYF,TGCGCCAGCAGCCAAGATTGGCGGTCCTTCTCCTACGAGCAGTACTTC
TRBJ1-6,once,TRBV28,TRBD1,CASSLTGGRLLLHF,TGTGCCAGCAGTCTGACAGGGGGCCGCCTACTCCTCCACTTT
TRBJ1-3,-,TRBV30,-,CARNTAGARDTIYF,TGTGCCCGCAACACCGCAGGGGCGCGGGACACCATATATTTT
TRBJ1-2,-,TRBV5-6,-,CASSLAGGAVQRGYTF,TGTGCCAGCAGCTTGGCCGGGGGGGCGGTCCAGCGAGGCTACACCTTC
TRBJ2-1,-,TRBV6-5,TRBD2,CASSYRAGGGDEQFF,TGTGCCAGCAGTTACAGAGCGGGAGGGGGGGATGAGCAGTTCTTC
TRBJ2-7,-,TRBV28,-,CASSPVVGEATYF,TGTGCCAGCAGCCCCGTGGTGGGGGAGGCCACGTACTTC
TRBJ2-1,-,TRBV5-4,TRBD2,CASSATGTSGYNEQFF,TGTGCCAGCAGCGCGACGGGGACTAGCGGTTACAATGAGCAGTTCTTC
TRBJ2-2,-,TRBV14,-,CASSQVRVAGELFF,TGTGCCAGCAGCCAAGTCAGGGTCGCCGGGGAGCTGTTTTTT
TRBJ1-5,-,TRBV9,-,CASSFGGVGPQHF,TGTGCCAGCAGTTTCGGCGGGGTGGGGCCCCAGCATTTT
TRBJ2-1,once,TRBV19,TRBD2,CASSLAGGTNEQFF,TGTGCCAGTAGTCTGGCGGGAGGGACCAATGAGCAGTTCTTC
TRBJ2-7,-,TRBV28,TRBD1,CASSLFGTGGRYEQYF,TGTGCCAGCAGTTTATTTGGTACAGGGGGCAGATACGAGCAGTACTTC
TRBJ2-3,-,TRBV28,TRBD1,CASSFPDLWDRDSDTQYF,TGTGCCAGCAGTTTCCCGGACTTATGGGACAGGGACTCAGATACGCAGTATTTT
TRBJ2-2,-,TRBV2,-,CASSYSPNTGELFF,TGTGCCAGCAGTTATTCCCCGAACACCGGGGAGCTGTTTTTT
TRBJ1-5,once,TRBV28,-,CASSLLQGNQPQHF,TGTGCCAGCAGTTTATTACAGGGCAATCAGCCCCAGCATTTT
TRBJ2-6,-,TRBV2,TRBD1,CASSPGQHSGANVLTF,TGTGCCAGCAGTCCGGGACAGCACTCTGGGGCCAACGTCCTGACTTTC
TRBJ2-2,medium-sized,TRBV7-7,-,CASSWNRGGTTGELFF,TGTGCTAGCAGCTGGAACAGGGGGGGAACTACCGGGGAGCTGTTTTTT